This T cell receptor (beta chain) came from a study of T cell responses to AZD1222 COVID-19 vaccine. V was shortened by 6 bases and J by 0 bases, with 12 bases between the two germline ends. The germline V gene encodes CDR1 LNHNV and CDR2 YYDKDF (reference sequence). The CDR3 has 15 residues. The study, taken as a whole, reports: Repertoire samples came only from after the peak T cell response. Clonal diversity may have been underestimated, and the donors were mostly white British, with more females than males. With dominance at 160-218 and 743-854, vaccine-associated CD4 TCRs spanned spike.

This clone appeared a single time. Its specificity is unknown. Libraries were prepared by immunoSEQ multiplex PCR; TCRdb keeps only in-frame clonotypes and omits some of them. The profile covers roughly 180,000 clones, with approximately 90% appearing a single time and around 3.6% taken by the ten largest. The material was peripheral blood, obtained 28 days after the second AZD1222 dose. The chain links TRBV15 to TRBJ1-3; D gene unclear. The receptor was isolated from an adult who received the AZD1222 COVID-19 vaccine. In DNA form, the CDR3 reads TGTGCCACCAGTCAACCGGGCTACTCTGGAAACACCATATATTTT. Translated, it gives CATSQPGYSGNTIYF.